This T cell receptor (beta chain) is from a study of T cells in localized non-small cell lung cancer. On this clone: No antigen is known for it.

The repertoire was sequenced with immunoSEQ multiplex PCR; TCRdb's copy has only in-frame clones and lacks some. The sample records 16,000 or so clones, approximately 90% being singletons. The CDR3 totals 18 residues. V was pared by 5 bases and J by 5 bases, with 22 bases between. Germline V gene sequence: CDR1 LGHNT, CDR2 FRNRAP. General observations from the study: It remains possible that heterogeneity exists, since only one tumor region was sequenced. Highest T cell clonality was seen in uninvolved adjacent lung, surpassing that measured in tumor.

This chain joins TRBV12-5 and TRBJ2-6, with D possibly being TRBD1 (5 bases). The TCR originated in a male donor older than 55 with stage II squamous cell lung carcinoma. Sample: peripheral blood, taken before any cancer treatment. The CDR3 loop is CASGGDSAGQSRANVLTF. The CDR3 DNA sequence: TGTGCTAGTGGTGGGGATTCTGCAGGACAAAGTCGGGCCAACGTCCTGACTTTC.